This T cell receptor beta chain was captured by sequencing in a study of long-term antiretroviral therapy in people with HIV. Researchers ran immunoSEQ v3.0 at survey level. Only in-frame clones appear in the TCRdb table, and some are missing; sequencing was by immunoSEQ multiplex PCR. The table shows more than 11,000 clones, with around 80% occurring only once. Deletions cut 1 base from V and 8 bases from J, with 14 bases between. CDR1 is MNHEY, CDR2 SMNVEV, per germline (reference sequence). This CDR3 is built from 14 residues. Concerning this clone itself: Its matching antigen is unknown.

Findings and caveats of the study: Dominating the repertoire at all time points were the clones that expanded before ART.

Sequencing was performed on unsorted PBMCs, taken 3.1 years after starting antiretroviral therapy. The V gene is TRBV27, the J gene TRBJ1-2, with D perhaps matching TRBD1 (5 bases). The sequence derives from a man aged 35 to 55 with HIV. The CDR3 is CASSLWAGGTGYTF. For the CDR3, the DNA is TGTGCCAGCAGTTTATGGGCCGGGGGTACCGGCTACACCTTC.